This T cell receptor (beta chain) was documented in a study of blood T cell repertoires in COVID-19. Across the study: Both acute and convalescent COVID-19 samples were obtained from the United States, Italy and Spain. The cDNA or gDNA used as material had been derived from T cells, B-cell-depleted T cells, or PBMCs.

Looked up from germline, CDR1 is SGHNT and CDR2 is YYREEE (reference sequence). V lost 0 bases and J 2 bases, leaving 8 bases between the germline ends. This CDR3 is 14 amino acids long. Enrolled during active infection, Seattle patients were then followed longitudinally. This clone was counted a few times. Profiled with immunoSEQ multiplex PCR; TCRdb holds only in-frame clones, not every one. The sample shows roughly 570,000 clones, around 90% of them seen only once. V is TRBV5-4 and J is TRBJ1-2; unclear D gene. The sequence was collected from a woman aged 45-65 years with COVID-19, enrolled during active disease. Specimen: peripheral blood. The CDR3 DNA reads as TGTGCCAGCAGCTTGGTCAGCGCCAACTATGGCTACACCTTC. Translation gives CASSLVSANYGYTF.